Listed below are T cell receptor beta chains from one sample, sequenced in a study of CD8+CD57+ T cells in acquired aplastic anemia. TCRdb passed the reads through MiXCR, listing each CDR3 protein once. The profile shows over 150,000 distinct CDR3 sequences, around 40% of them singletons. The sample taken for sequencing was sorted CD4+, CD8+, or CD8+CD57+ T cells (not recorded which) from PBMCs. These receptors were obtained from a human donor in good health. Each CDR3 is given with its conserved first and last residue. Fields, in order: J gene, D gene, CDR3 length, clone size, V gene, CDR3 protein, CDR3 DNA. D genes are given only for firm matches. Where a row states a size, it is once, few, many or the class of an expanded clone; other rows omit it.

TRBJ2-7,TRBD2,14,.,TRBV10-2,CATRPLTGGQEQYF,TGCGCCACCAGGCCTTTGACGGGGGGGCAGGAGCAGTACTTC
TRBJ2-5,.,12,.,TRBV20-1,CSARGGQETQYF,TGCAGTGCTAGAGGCGGACAGGAGACCCAGTACTTC
TRBJ2-1,.,15,.,TRBV25-1,CASSEAGFAYNEQFF,TGTGCCAGCAGTGAAGCGGGATTTGCCTACAATGAGCAGTTCTTC
TRBJ2-1,.,15,few,TRBV28,CASSFGLADRSEQFF,TGTGCCAGCAGTTTCGGTCTAGCAGACAGGAGTGAGCAGTTCTTC
TRBJ1-5,.,15,.,TRBV15,CATSRDKGINQPQHF,TGTGCCACCAGCAGAGATAAAGGGATCAATCAGCCCCAGCATTTT
TRBJ2-7,.,10,.,TRBV2,CASSGGRQYF,TGTGCCAGCAGTGGGGGTCGGCAGTACTTC
TRBJ2-7,TRBD1,16,.,TRBV10-3,CAISESRDRDSYEQYF,TGTGCCATCAGTGAGTCGAGAGACAGGGACTCCTACGAGCAGTACTTC
TRBJ2-5,TRBD2,15,.,TRBV7-9,CASSLLAGYQETQYF,TGTGCCAGCAGCTTACTAGCGGGGTACCAAGAGACCCAGTACTTC
TRBJ1-6,TRBD1,13,.,TRBV29-1,CSVGQEINSPLHF,TGCAGCGTCGGACAGGAGATTAATTCACCCCTCCACTTT
TRBJ1-6,TRBD1,16,many,TRBV7-2,CASSSQQGRNNSPLHF,TGTGCCAGCAGCTCACAACAGGGGCGAAATAATTCACCCCTCCACTTT
TRBJ2-3,TRBD2,15,.,TRBV24-1,CATRTTSGRTDTQYF,TGTGCCACCAGGACAACTAGCGGGAGGACAGATACGCAGTATTTT
TRBJ2-2,TRBD2,19,many,TRBV24-1,CATSDGTSGGTANTGELFF,TGTGCCACCAGTGACGGGACTAGCGGGGGCACTGCGAACACCGGGGAGCTGTTTTTT
TRBJ1-4,.,14,.,TRBV2,CASTRTTTNEKLFF,TGTGCCAGCACCAGGACAACAACTAATGAAAAACTGTTTTTT
TRBJ2-1,.,13,.,TRBV25-1,CASSEQSYNEQLF,TGTGCCAGCAGTGAACAATCCTACAATGAGCAGCTCTTC
TRBJ2-3,.,13,many,TRBV10-1,CASSGQGTDTQYF,TGCGCCAGCAGTGGACAGGGCACAGATACGCAGTATTTT
TRBJ1-5,.,13,many,TRBV29-1,CSVEDPGYGPQHF,TGCAGCGTTGAAGATCCCGGGTACGGGCCCCAGCATTTT
TRBJ2-7,TRBD1,15,.,TRBV7-6,CASSLGGRGPNEQYF,TGTGCCAGCAGCTTAGGGGGCAGGGGGCCCAATGAGCAGTACTTC
TRBJ1-4,.,13,.,TRBV18,CASSPPNNEKLFF,TGTGCCAGCTCACCACCGAATAATGAAAAACTGTTTTTT
TRBJ2-7,.,14,.,TRBV7-9,CASSQRDSDYEQYF,TGTGCCAGCAGCCAACGCGACAGCGATTACGAGCAGTACTTC
TRBJ1-3,.,13,.,TRBV12-3/TRBV12-4,CASRTSSGNTIYF,TGTGCCAGCCGGACAAGCTCTGGAAACACCATATATTTT
TRBJ2-5,.,16,.,TRBV24-1,CATSASGRALQETQYF,TGTGCCACCAGTGCCTCGGGCAGGGCCCTTCAAGAGACCCAGTACTTC
TRBJ1-6,.,15,.,TRBV3-1,CASSQGRGAASPLHF,TGTGCCAGCAGCCAAGGGCGGGGGGCGGCTTCACCCCTCCACTTT
TRBJ1-2,TRBD1,15,.,TRBV27,CASSPRGQPSYGYTF,TGTGCCAGCAGTCCCCGGGGACAGCCGAGCTATGGCTACACCTTC
TRBJ1-5,.,14,many,TRBV20-1,CSASYDNSNQPQHF,TGCAGTGCTAGCTACGACAATAGCAATCAGCCCCAGCATTTT
TRBJ2-7,TRBD2,19,.,TRBV6-2/TRBV6-3,CASSYRGLAGEARSYEQYF,TGTGCCAGCAGTTACCGGGGACTAGCGGGAGAGGCGAGGTCCTACGAGCAGTACTTC
TRBJ2-7,.,12,.,TRBV2,CASGALAYERYF,TGTGCCAGCGGGGCCTTAGCCTACGAGCGGTATTTC
TRBJ2-1,.,13,.,TRBV7-6,CASSPAVENEQFF,TGTGCCAGCAGCCCCGCGGTGGAGAATGAGCAGTTCTTC
TRBJ1-1,TRBD1,17,many,TRBV5-1,CASSSRQGVLSNTEAFF,TGCGCCAGCAGCTCGAGACAGGGGGTATTGTCTAACACTGAAGCTTTCTTT
TRBJ1-1,.,14,.,TRBV2,CASNRDSVNTEAFF,TGTGCCAGCAACCGAGACAGCGTGAACACTGAAGCTTTCTTT
TRBJ2-7,.,14,many,TRBV7-2,CASSLGGLGREQYF,TGTGCCAGCAGCTTAGGGGGCTTGGGGAGGGAGCAGTACTTC
TRBJ2-7,.,14,once,TRBV7-9,CASSYVRGAYEQYF,TGTGCCAGCAGTTACGTTCGTGGGGCCTACGAGCAGTACTTC
TRBJ2-7,TRBD2,18,many,TRBV29-1,CSVAAGRGEAGDAYEQYF,TGCAGCGTTGCCGCCGGACGAGGGGAAGCGGGGGACGCCTACGAGCAGTACTTC
TRBJ2-3,.,14,.,TRBV7-8,CASSSGTSTDTQYF,TGTGCCAGCAGCTCCGGGACTAGCACAGATACGCAGTATTTT
TRBJ2-5,.,14,.,TRBV7-2,CASSLGVAQGTQYF,TGTGCTAGCAGCTTAGGAGTAGCACAAGGGACCCAGTACTTC
TRBJ2-1,.,14,many,TRBV29-1,CSVDGVGSYNEQFF,TGCAGCGTTGATGGGGTCGGGTCCTACAATGAGCAGTTCTTC
TRBJ2-3,TRBD1,14,.,TRBV24-1,CATSDEGAADTQYF,TGTGCCACCAGTGATGAGGGGGCTGCAGATACGCAGTATTTT
TRBJ1-1,.,9,.,TRBV29-1,CSVVHEAFF,TGCAGCGTTGTTCACGAGGCTTTCTTT
TRBJ1-6,.,13,many,TRBV5-4,CASSWDGNSPLHF,TGTGCCAGCAGCTGGGACGGTAATTCACCCCTCCACTTT
TRBJ2-3,TRBD2,15,many,TRBV10-3,CAIRKAGGLTDTQYF,TGTGCCATCAGAAAAGCGGGAGGGCTCACAGATACGCAGTATTTT
TRBJ2-3,TRBD1,14,.,TRBV2,CASIWGQGTDTQYF,TGTGCCAGCATATGGGGACAGGGCACAGATACGCAGTATTTT
TRBJ2-3,TRBD2,15,.,TRBV6-1,CASSIQRGPTDTQYF,TGTGCCAGCAGTATACAGCGGGGGCCCACAGATACGCAGTATTTT
TRBJ1-1,.,14,.,TRBV10-3,CAISASGLNTEAFF,TGTGCCATCAGTGCTAGCGGGCTGAACACTGAAGCTTTCTTT
TRBJ2-1,TRBD1,15,once,TRBV15,CATSSGTGGHNEQFF,TGTGCCACCAGCAGTGGGACAGGGGGGCATAATGAGCAGTTCTTC
TRBJ2-2,.,16,.,TRBV7-7,CASSGNSRRDTGELFF,TGTGCCAGCAGCGGAAATTCGCGAAGGGACACCGGGGAGCTGTTTTTT
TRBJ1-5,TRBD1,17,medium-sized,TRBV10-1,CASTLQGAILSNQPQHF,TGCGCCAGCACCCTACAGGGGGCAATCCTTAGCAATCAGCCCCAGCATTTT
TRBJ2-5,.,14,.,TRBV7-9,CASSFSVLRETQYF,TGTGCCAGCAGCTTCAGCGTGTTGCGAGAGACCCAGTACTTC
TRBJ1-5,.,13,.,TRBV7-7,CASSLEENQPQHF,TGTGCTAGCAGCTTAGAGGAGAATCAGCCCCAGCATTTT